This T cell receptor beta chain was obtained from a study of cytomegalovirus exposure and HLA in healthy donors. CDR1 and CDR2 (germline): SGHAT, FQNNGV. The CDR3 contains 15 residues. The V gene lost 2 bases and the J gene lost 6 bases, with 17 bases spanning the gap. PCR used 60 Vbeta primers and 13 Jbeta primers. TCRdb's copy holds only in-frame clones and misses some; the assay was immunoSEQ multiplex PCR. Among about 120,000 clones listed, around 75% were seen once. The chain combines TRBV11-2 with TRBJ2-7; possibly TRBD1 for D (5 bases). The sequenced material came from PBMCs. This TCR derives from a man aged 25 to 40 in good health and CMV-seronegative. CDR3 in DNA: TGTGCCAGCAGCTTATCGGCAGGACATTACGGCGAGCAGTACTTC. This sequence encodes CASSLSAGHYGEQYF.